These T cell receptor beta chains were read from a single sample in a study of response to subunit inactivated influenza vaccine. Each CDR3 protein is one row after TCRdb ran MiXCR on the RT-PCR reads. The sample comprises about half a million distinct CDR3 sequences, over 25% of which are singletons, and less than 2.5% rests with the top ten. Specimen: CD4+ T cells sorted from PBMCs, collected approximately 5 days after vaccination. The source of these receptors is a man aged 45-60 years who received an inactivated influenza vaccine. The CDR3 runs from the conserved cysteine through the conserved F or W. Fields, in order: V gene, J gene, CDR3 length, CDR3 protein.

V: TRBV5-1; J: TRBJ2-1; length: 16; CDR3: CASSLWIGGPGNEQFF
V: TRBV4-2; J: TRBJ1-5; length: 17; CDR3: CASSQEFATGAGGFQHF
V: TRBV4-1; J: TRBJ2-3; length: 15; CDR3: CASSQGRGGTDTQYF
V: TRBV10-2; J: TRBJ2-7; length: 15; CDR3: CASSLAGRPLYEQYF
V: TRBV6-1; J: TRBJ1-1; length: 13; CDR3: CASIQTGKDEAFF
V: TRBV5-4; J: TRBJ2-2; length: 18; CDR3: CASSAGALAGSNTGELFF
V: TRBV20-1; J: TRBJ1-1; length: 14; CDR3: CSAPLTSGPTEAFF
V: TRBV24-1; J: TRBJ2-7; length: 14; CDR3: CATSDNSGPWEQYF
V: TRBV7-9; J: TRBJ2-3; length: 15; CDR3: CASSSTGSNTDTQYF
V: TRBV30; J: TRBJ1-4; length: 12; CDR3: CAWSPEEGKLFF
V: TRBV6-1; J: TRBJ2-3; length: 13; CDR3: CASSEGSADTQYF
V: TRBV20-1; J: TRBJ2-2; length: 14; CDR3: CSAGDPRNTGELFF
V: TRBV29-1; J: TRBJ1-1; length: 12; CDR3: CSVVGARTEAFF
V: TRBV12-3/TRBV12-4; J: TRBJ2-1; length: 15; CDR3: CASSFSGEARNEQFF
V: TRBV5-1; J: TRBJ2-3; length: 14; CDR3: CASSFGDSTDTQYF
V: TRBV6-2/TRBV6-3; J: TRBJ1-1; length: 13; CDR3: CASSYSAGVEAFF
V: TRBV3-1; J: TRBJ1-4; length: 15; CDR3: CASSQSPGQGNRLFF
V: TRBV7-2; J: TRBJ2-1; length: 13; CDR3: CASSLDGHGEQFF
V: TRBV4-1; J: TRBJ2-6; length: 20; CDR3: CASSQDLGQGARTGANVLTF
V: TRBV7-2; J: TRBJ2-7; length: 14; CDR3: CASSRFGSAYEQYF
V: TRBV28; J: TRBJ2-5; length: 12; CDR3: CASSLWGQTQYF
V: TRBV5-1; J: TRBJ2-5; length: 15; CDR3: CASRGSGGDQETQYF
V: TRBV15; J: TRBJ2-5; length: 13; CDR3: CATSKQGAETQYF
V: TRBV3-1; J: TRBJ1-2; length: 17; CDR3: CASSHQTGGIVNYGYTF
V: TRBV28; J: TRBJ1-1; length: 15; CDR3: CASSPSGTSFTEAFF
V: TRBV20-1; J: TRBJ2-5; length: 14; CDR3: CSARIRQQQETQYF
V: TRBV20-1; J: TRBJ1-4; length: 14; CDR3: CSAIKTGYGEKLFF
V: TRBV7-9; J: TRBJ2-5; length: 14; CDR3: CASSLHGSQETQYF
V: TRBV7-2; J: TRBJ2-7; length: 15; CDR3: CASSVRVISFYEQYF
V: TRBV20-1; J: TRBJ2-3; length: 13; CDR3: CSATNRITDTQYF
V: TRBV7-2; J: TRBJ2-7; length: 15; CDR3: CASSLANGVGNEQYF
V: TRBV12-3/TRBV12-4; J: TRBJ2-5; length: 13; CDR3: CASSLMGPETQYF
V: TRBV6-1; J: TRBJ2-7; length: 17; CDR3: CASSEAGGPLSSYEQYF